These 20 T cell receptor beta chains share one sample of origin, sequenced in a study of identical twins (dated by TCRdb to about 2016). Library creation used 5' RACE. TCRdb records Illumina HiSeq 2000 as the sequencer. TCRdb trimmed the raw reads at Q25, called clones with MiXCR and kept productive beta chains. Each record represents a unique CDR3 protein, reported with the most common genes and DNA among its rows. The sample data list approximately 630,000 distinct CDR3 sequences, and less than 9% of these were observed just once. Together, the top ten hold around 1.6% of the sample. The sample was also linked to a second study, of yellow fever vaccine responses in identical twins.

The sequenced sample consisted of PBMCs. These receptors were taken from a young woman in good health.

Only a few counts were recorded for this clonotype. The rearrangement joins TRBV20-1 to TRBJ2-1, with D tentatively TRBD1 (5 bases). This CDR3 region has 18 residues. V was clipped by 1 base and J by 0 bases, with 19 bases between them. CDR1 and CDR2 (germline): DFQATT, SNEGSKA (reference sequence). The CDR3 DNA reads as TGCAGTGCTAGAGGCCCCGGTGGGGCCAGGAGCTCCTACAATGAGCAGTTCTTC. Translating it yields CSARGPGGARSSYNEQFF.

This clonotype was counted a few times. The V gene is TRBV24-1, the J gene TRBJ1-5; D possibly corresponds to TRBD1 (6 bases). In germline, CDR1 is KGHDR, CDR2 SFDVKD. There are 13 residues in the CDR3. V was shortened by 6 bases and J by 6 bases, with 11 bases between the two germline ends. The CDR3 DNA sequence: TGTGCCACCAGTAAAGGGGGTTCTCAGCCCCAGCATTTT. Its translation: CATSKGGSQPQHF.

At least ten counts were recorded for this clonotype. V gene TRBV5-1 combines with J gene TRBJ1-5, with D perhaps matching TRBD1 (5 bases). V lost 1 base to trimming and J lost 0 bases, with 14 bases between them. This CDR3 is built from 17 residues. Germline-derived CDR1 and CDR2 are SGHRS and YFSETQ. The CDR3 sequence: CASSLPGVDNSNQPQHF. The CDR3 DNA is TGCGCCAGCAGCTTGCCGGGGGTCGATAATAGCAATCAGCCCCAGCATTTT.

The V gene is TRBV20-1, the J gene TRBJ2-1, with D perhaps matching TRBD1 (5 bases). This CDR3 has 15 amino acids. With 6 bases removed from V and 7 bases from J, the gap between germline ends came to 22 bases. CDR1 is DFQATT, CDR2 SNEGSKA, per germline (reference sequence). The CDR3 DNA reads TGCAGTGCCCCGGATCGGGTTAGGGGAATGAATGAGCAGTTCTTC. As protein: CSAPDRVRGMNEQFF.

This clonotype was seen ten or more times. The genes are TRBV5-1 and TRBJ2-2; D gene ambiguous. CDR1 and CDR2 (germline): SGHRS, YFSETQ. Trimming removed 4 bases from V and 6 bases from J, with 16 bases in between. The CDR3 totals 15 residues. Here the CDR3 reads CASSGLASNAGELFF. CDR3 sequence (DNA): TGCGCCAGCAGCGGGTTAGCCTCTAACGCCGGGGAGCTGTTTTTT.

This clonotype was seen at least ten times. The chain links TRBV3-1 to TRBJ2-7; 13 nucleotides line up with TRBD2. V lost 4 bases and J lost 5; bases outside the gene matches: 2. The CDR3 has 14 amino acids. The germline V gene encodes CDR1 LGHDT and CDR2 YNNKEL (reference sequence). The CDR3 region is CASSPGLAGDEQYF. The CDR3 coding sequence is TGTGCCAGCAGCCCCGGACTAGCGGGAGACGAGCAGTACTTC.

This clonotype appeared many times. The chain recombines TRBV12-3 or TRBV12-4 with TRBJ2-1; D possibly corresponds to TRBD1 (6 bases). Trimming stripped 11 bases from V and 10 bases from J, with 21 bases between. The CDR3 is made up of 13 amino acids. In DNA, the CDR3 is TGTGCCGTGGGGGCCAATAGTTGGGGGGAGCAGTTCTTC. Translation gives CAVGANSWGEQFF.

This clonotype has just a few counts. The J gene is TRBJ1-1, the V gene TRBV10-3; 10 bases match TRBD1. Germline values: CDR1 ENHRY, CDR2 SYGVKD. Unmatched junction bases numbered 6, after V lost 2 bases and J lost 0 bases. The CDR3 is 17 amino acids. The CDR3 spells CAISETWTGGVNTEAFF. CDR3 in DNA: TGTGCCATCAGTGAGACCTGGACAGGGGGGGTGAACACTGAAGCTTTCTTT.

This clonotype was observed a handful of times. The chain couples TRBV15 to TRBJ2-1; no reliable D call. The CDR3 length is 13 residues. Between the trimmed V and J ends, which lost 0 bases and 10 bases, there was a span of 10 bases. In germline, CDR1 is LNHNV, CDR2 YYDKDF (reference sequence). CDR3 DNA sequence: TGTGCCACCAGCAGAGACAAATTAGGGGAGCAGTTCTTC. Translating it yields CATSRDKLGEQFF.

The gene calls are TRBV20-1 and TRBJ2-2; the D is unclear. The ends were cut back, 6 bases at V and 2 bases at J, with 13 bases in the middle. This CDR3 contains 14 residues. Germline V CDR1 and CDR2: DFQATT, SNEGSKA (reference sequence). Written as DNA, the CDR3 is TGCAGTGCCACCCGAAGAAGTAACACCGGGGAGCTGTTTTTT. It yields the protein CSATRRSNTGELFF.

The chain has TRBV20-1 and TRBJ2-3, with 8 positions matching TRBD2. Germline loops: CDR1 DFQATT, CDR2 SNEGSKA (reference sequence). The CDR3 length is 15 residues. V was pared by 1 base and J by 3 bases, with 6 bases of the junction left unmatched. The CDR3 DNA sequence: TGCAGTGCTAGAGTAGCGGGATTATCGACAGATACGCAGTATTTT. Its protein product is CSARVAGLSTDTQYF.

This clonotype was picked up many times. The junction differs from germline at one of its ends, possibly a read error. The CDR3 DNA sequence: TGCGCCAGCAGCTTGGACAGCATGAACACTGAAGCTTTCTTT. Protein product: CASSLDSMNTEAFF. V gene TRBV12-3 or TRBV12-4 combines with J gene TRBJ1-1; D might be TRBD1 (6 bases). The CDR3 sequence is 14 residues long.

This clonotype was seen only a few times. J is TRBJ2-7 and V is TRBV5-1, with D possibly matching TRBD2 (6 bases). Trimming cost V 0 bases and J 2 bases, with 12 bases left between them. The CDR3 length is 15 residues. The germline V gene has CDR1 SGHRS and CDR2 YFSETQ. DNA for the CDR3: TGCGCCAGCAGCTTGGGTATGGGGGGAACCTACGAGCAGTACTTC. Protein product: CASSLGMGGTYEQYF.

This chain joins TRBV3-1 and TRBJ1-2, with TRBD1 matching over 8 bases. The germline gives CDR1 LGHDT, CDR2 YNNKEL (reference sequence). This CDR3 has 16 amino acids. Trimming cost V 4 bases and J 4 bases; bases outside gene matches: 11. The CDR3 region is CASSPTGGALGYGYTF. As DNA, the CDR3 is TGTGCCAGCAGCCCAACAGGGGGGGCGCTTGGCTATGGCTACACCTTC.

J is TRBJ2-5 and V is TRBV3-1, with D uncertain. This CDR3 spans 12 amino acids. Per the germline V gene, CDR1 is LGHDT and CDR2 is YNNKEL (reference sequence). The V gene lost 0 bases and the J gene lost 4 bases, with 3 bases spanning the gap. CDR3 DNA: TGTGCCAGCAGCCAAGAACCAGAGACCCAGTACTTC. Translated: CASSQEPETQYF.

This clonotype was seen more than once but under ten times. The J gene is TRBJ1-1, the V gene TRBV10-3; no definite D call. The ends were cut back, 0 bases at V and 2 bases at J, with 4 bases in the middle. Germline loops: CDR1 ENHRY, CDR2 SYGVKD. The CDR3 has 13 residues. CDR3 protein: CAISESANTEAFF. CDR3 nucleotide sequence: TGTGCCATCAGTGAGTCTGCAAACACTGAAGCTTTCTTT.

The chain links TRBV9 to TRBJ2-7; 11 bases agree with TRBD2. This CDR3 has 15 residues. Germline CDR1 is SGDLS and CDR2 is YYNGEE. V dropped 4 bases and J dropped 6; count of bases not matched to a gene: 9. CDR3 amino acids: CASSPRLAGFREQYF. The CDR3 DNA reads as TGTGCCAGCAGCCCCAGACTAGCGGGATTTCGCGAGCAGTACTTC.

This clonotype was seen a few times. DNA of the CDR3: TGTGCCACCAGTGACTGGGGAGGGAACACCGGGGAGCTGTTTTTT. Its translation is CATSDWGGNTGELFF. The V gene is TRBV24-1, the J gene TRBJ2-2; D may be TRBD2 (6 bases). V gave up 4 bases and J gave up 1 base, with 9 bases separating them. CDR1 and CDR2 from the germline V gene are KGHDR and SFDVKD. The CDR3 has 15 amino acids.

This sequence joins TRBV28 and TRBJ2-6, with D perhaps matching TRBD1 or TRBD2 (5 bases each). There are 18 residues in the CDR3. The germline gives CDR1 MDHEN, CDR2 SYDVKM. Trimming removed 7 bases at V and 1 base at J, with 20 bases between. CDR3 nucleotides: TGTGCCAGCACCGCCCCCGAGGGGTCCTGGTCTGGGGCCAACGTCCTGACTTTC. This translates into CASTAPEGSWSGANVLTF.

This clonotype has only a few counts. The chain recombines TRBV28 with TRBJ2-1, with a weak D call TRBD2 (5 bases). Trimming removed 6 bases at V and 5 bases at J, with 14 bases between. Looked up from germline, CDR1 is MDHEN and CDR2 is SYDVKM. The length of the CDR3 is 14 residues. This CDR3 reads CASSQERIHNEQFF. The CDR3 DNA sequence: TGTGCCAGCAGCCAAGAGCGGATTCACAATGAGCAGTTCTTC.